Listed below are T cell receptor beta chains from one sample, sequenced in a study of CD4 T cells in relation to SARS-CoV-2 and coronaviruses. Their recognized antigens are unknown. Profiled with immunoSEQ multiplex PCR; TCRdb holds only in-frame clones, not every one. This table holds under 25,000 clones, about 75% found once. Source material: CD4+ T cells from PBMCs, cultured in vitro. These receptor sequences come from a human donor in good health. The CDR3 runs from the conserved cysteine through the conserved F or W. Each record gives: J gene, V gene, clone size, CDR3 length, CDR3 protein. Clone size, where shown, is once, few, many, or a class for clones that have expanded.

>TRBJ2-7|TRBV6-4|few|21
CASSDPRRGPNLGTGFNEQYF
>TRBJ2-7|TRBV11-3|-|13
CASSAGSLEEQYF
>TRBJ2-3|TRBV5-4|-|16
CASSPRLSGSADTQYF
>TRBJ1-1|TRBV12-5|-|12
CASGFQASEAFF
>TRBJ2-2|TRBV5-4|few|16
CASSLELAGSGGELFF
>TRBJ1-2|TRBV19|-|14
CASSITPGLYGYTF
>TRBJ2-1|TRBV19|-|15
CASSHLTRTGNEQFF
>TRBJ2-3|TRBV6-2/TRBV6-3|-|15
CASSVKREMPDTQYF
>TRBJ2-7|TRBV21-1|-|16
CASSKDGGRGPYEQYF
>TRBJ2-1|TRBV10-3|once|15
CATLRLADSYNEQFF
>TRBJ2-3|TRBV6-4|once|15
CASSDSGGTTDTQYF
>TRBJ1-1|TRBV19|few|14
CASTGRVWVPEAFF
>TRBJ1-5|TRBV6-1|-|14
CASSDDGAWQPQHF
>TRBJ2-5|TRBV20-1|-|13
CSASGLGGETQYF
>TRBJ2-1|TRBV5-6|-|16
CASSLAPAGGRNEQFF
>TRBJ1-2|TRBV3-1/TRBV3-2|-|13
CASSQRAAYGYTF
>TRBJ2-5|TRBV29-1|once|13
CSASQVYQETQYF
>TRBJ2-1|TRBV18|-|17
CASSRGGAGEAYNEQFF
>TRBJ1-1|TRBV7-3|few|16
CASSPSGGRRNTEAFF
>TRBJ1-3|TRBV7-9|-|16
CASSLDFARSGNTIYF
>TRBJ2-1|TRBV5-1|few|16
CASSLGVGQGQDEQFF
>TRBJ1-2|TRBV9|-|13
CASSVDSWDGYTF
>TRBJ2-4|TRBV13|-|15
CASSLGLGQGYIQYF
>TRBJ2-2|TRBV6-4|-|13
CASSTGNTGELFF
>TRBJ2-1|TRBV9|once|16
CASSVGRGVSYNEQFF
>TRBJ1-3|TRBV19|once|16
CASSIATGFTGNTIYF
>TRBJ2-7|TRBV5-1|-|15
CASSFLAGFSYEQYF
>TRBJ2-7|TRBV20-1|-|15
CSASFVAGGVYEQYF
>TRBJ2-1|TRBV9|-|17
CASSVRLAGPPYNEQFF
>TRBJ2-3|TRBV5-8|-|12
CASSFGSDTQYF
>TRBJ2-3|TRBV28|-|14
CASSFFRDPDTQYF
>TRBJ1-3|TRBV9|-|13
CASSVEGLGQIYF
>TRBJ2-3|TRBV18|-|15
CASSPGSQGTDTQYF
>TRBJ2-3|TRBV28|-|12
CASRRGTDTQYF
>TRBJ2-3|TRBV5-5|-|15
CASSLRWGPTDTQYF
>TRBJ2-2|TRBV6-5|-|13
CASGALWAGELFF
>TRBJ1-1|TRBV7-8|-|16
CASSLVGSGGGTEAFF
>TRBJ2-1|TRBV4-2|-|14
CASSQGSSANEQFF
>TRBJ2-3|TRBV2|once|13
CASSEQRGDTQYF
>TRBJ2-6|TRBV7-3|-|16
CASSPHGGSGANVLTF